These T cell receptor beta chains were read from a single sample in a study of blood T cell repertoires in COVID-19. Libraries were prepared by immunoSEQ multiplex PCR; TCRdb keeps only in-frame clonotypes and omits some of them. The sample carries under 200,000 clones, approximately 90% recorded once. Material: peripheral blood. The receptors here all came from a man between 18 and 35 years old with active or convalescent COVID-19. Both conserved end residues are part of each CDR3. The D gene is left open where the match is weak. Size is omitted from some rows. Given values are once, few, many or a class for expanded clones.

abundance,d_gene,v_gene,j_gene,CDR3aa,CDR3nt
once,NA,TRBV27,TRBJ2-1,CASSLAVGDEQFF,TGTGCCAGCAGTTTAGCCGTGGGAGATGAGCAGTTCTTC
NA,TRBD2,TRBV5-4,TRBJ2-1,CASSLGGSSYNEQFF,TGTGCCAGCAGCTTGGGCGGGAGCTCCTACAATGAGCAGTTCTTC
NA,NA,TRBV5-6,TRBJ1-5,CASSLYRGSGQPQHF,TGTGCCAGCAGCTTGTATAGAGGGTCGGGCCAGCCCCAGCATTTT
NA,NA,TRBV2,TRBJ2-1,CASSSASYNEQFF,TGTGCCAGTTCTAGCGCCTCCTACAATGAGCAGTTCTTC
NA,NA,TRBV6-2/TRBV6-3,TRBJ2-1,CASSYSSGFNEQFF,TGTGCCAGCAGTTACTCGTCGGGTTTCAATGAGCAGTTCTTC
NA,NA,TRBV28,TRBJ1-5,CASSRDSNQPQHF,TGTGCCAGCAGCCGGGATAGCAATCAGCCCCAGCATTTT
NA,TRBD2,TRBV10-1,TRBJ2-3,CASSSGLAGGRDTQYF,TGCGCCAGCAGTTCCGGACTAGCGGGGGGGAGAGATACGCAGTATTTT
once,NA,TRBV6-5,TRBJ1-4,CASSYSGGGEKLFF,TGTGCCAGCAGTTACTCAGGCGGGGGTGAAAAACTGTTTTTT
NA,NA,TRBV11-2,TRBJ1-1,CASSLGQTMNTEAFF,TGTGCCAGCAGCTTAGGACAGACCATGAACACTGAAGCTTTCTTT
NA,TRBD2,TRBV19,TRBJ2-3,CASSILAGSSTDTQYF,TGTGCCAGTAGTATCCTAGCGGGCTCTAGCACAGATACGCAGTATTTT
NA,NA,TRBV6-5,TRBJ1-1,CASSRTAMNTEAFF,TGTGCCAGCAGCCGGACAGCAATGAACACTGAAGCTTTCTTT
NA,NA,TRBV27,TRBJ1-5,CASSFDGGRDQTQHF,TGTGCCAGCAGTTTTGACGGGGGGAGAGATCAGACCCAGCATTTT
NA,TRBD2,TRBV10-3,TRBJ2-7,CAVTGTRYEQYF,TGTGCCGTCACCGGGACTAGGTACGAGCAGTACTTC
NA,NA,TRBV7-2,TRBJ1-1,CASSFTEYTEAFF,TGTGCCAGCAGCTTTACAGAGTACACTGAAGCTTTCTTT
NA,NA,TRBV5-5,TRBJ1-5,CASSLAAQSFEAQHF,TGTGCCAGCAGCTTGGCCGCACAGTCCTTTGAAGCCCAGCATTTT
NA,TRBD1,TRBV7-2,TRBJ1-5,CASSVNHMTGGNQPQHF,TGTGCCAGCAGCGTTAACCACATGACAGGGGGTAATCAGCCCCAGCATTTT
once,NA,TRBV6-2/TRBV6-3,TRBJ2-7,CASSLRAYTGDPEAYEQYF,TGTGCCAGCAGTTTAAGGGCTTATACGGGAGACCCAGAGGCCTACGAGCAGTACTTC